The 15 T cell receptor beta chains in this list originate from one sample, sequenced in a study of cytomegalovirus exposure and HLA in healthy donors. Sequencing was performed with immunoSEQ multiplex PCR; in TCRdb, only in-frame clones are kept and a portion is missing. The top ten clones hold under 1.5% of a sample with more than 80,000 clones, roughly 96% of them seen once. The sample was PBMCs. These receptors all stem from a woman in her late teens or twenties in good health and CMV-seronegative.

This clone has just a few counts. The DNA of the CDR3 is TGTGCCAGCAAACAGGGGAATCAGCCCCAGCATTTT. It yields the protein CASKQGNQPQHF. The chain is built from TRBV2 and TRBJ1-5; 7 positions match TRBD1. V shed 7 bases and J 4 bases; nucleotides not matched to a gene: 1. The CDR3 spans 12 residues. The germline CDR1 and CDR2 sequences are SNHLY and FYNNEI.

The chain combines TRBV5-6 with TRBJ1-1, with D possibly being TRBD1 (5 bases). Trimming cost V 6 bases and J 1 base, with 10 bases left between them. The CDR3 consists of 13 residues. Germline CDR1 SGHDT, CDR2 YYEEEE. In DNA, the CDR3 is TGTGCCAGCAACCTTCAGGGGAACACTGAAGCTTTCTTT. It is translated as CASNLQGNTEAFF.

The V call is TRBV10-3, the J call TRBJ2-1; 7 nucleotides line up with TRBD2. The CDR3 totals 17 residues. Losses at the gene ends were 6 bases for V and 1 base for J; bases not matched to a gene: 12. From germline, CDR1 is ENHRY and CDR2 SYGVKD. The CDR3 sequence: CAIRGGTTSESYNEQFF. In DNA form, the CDR3 reads TGTGCCATCAGGGGTGGGACCACTAGCGAGTCCTACAATGAGCAGTTCTTC.

This clone was observed a single time. This sequence joins TRBV7-6 and TRBJ1-1; D is perhaps TRBD1 (6 bases). The CDR3 contains 13 residues. The germline V gene encodes CDR1 SGHVS and CDR2 FNYEAQ. Trimming stripped 7 bases from V and 10 bases from J, with 19 bases between. The CDR3 nucleotides read TGTGCCAGCACCTCCGACAGGCAAGGTGTAGCTTTCTTT. Protein product: CASTSDRQGVAFF.

V is TRBV27 and J is TRBJ2-3; D unclear. Germline CDR1 is MNHEY and CDR2 is SMNVEV (reference sequence). CDR3 length: 14 residues. V was clipped by 9 bases and J by 1 base, with 14 bases between them. The CDR3 spells CASKGLDRTDTQYF. The DNA of the CDR3 is TGTGCCAGTAAAGGTCTAGATCGCACAGATACGCAGTATTTT.

V is TRBV7-9 and J is TRBJ2-1; 10 nucleotides agree with TRBD2. There are 15 residues in the CDR3. The germline gives CDR1 SEHNR, CDR2 FQNEAQ (reference sequence). V was clipped by 2 bases and J by 8 bases; unmatched bases: 6. CDR3 sequence (DNA): TGTGCCAGCAGCTTAAGAGCGGGAGGGGGCCATGAGCAGTTCTTC. Its translation is CASSLRAGGGHEQFF.

The chain has TRBV18 and TRBJ2-7; D remains ambiguous. This CDR3 comprises 14 residues. Germline V lookup: CDR1 KGHSH, CDR2 LQKENI. Between the trimmed V and J ends, which lost 1 base and 0 bases, there was a span of 7 bases. The CDR3 sequence: CASSPQKSSYEQYF. The CDR3 DNA follows: TGTGCCAGCTCACCACAGAAGAGCTCCTACGAGCAGTACTTC.

The CDR3: CASRGAGGSTDTQYF. CDR3 sequence (DNA): TGCGCCAGCAGAGGAGCGGGAGGGAGCACAGATACGCAGTATTTT. The chain carries TRBV10-2 and TRBJ2-3, with TRBD2 identical over 10 bases. The germline V gene encodes CDR1 WSHSY and CDR2 SAAADI. The CDR3 contains 15 residues. J was trimmed by 0 bases and V by 6 bases; bases with no gene match: 3.

This clone has just one count. The chain carries TRBV13 and TRBJ2-3; maybe TRBD1 (5 bases). The germline V gene has CDR1 PRHDT and CDR2 FYEKMQ (reference sequence). With 8 bases removed from V and 1 base from J, the gap between germline ends came to 13 bases. The CDR3 runs 14 residues. CDR3 DNA sequence: TGTGCCAGCCTGAGGCAGGGTCGCACAGATACGCAGTATTTT. Amino acids: CASLRQGRTDTQYF.

The chain carries TRBV4-1 and TRBJ2-7; D perhaps matches TRBD2 (6 bases). Germline loops: CDR1 MGHRA, CDR2 YSYEKL. There are 16 residues in the CDR3. The V end lost 1 base, the J end lost 2 bases, and 15 bases lay between the germline ends. The CDR3 reads CASSQGLGDPTYEQYF. The CDR3 DNA reads TGCGCCAGCAGCCAAGGACTAGGGGACCCCACCTACGAGCAGTACTTC.

The rearrangement uses TRBV27 and TRBJ2-3, with 8 nucleotides matching TRBD2. CDR3 size: 16 residues. The germline CDR1 and CDR2 sequences are MNHEY and SMNVEV (reference sequence). Trimming cost V 4 bases and J 4 bases; bases outside gene matches: 10. The CDR3 region is CASSWAGLAGPDTQYF. The CDR3 DNA follows: TGTGCCAGCAGTTGGGCAGGACTAGCCGGCCCAGATACGCAGTATTTT.

The V call is TRBV5-1, the J call TRBJ2-5, with TRBD1 matching over 8 bases. The trim removed 2 bases at V and 5 bases at J, leaving 5 bases unmatched. Germline assignment: CDR1 SGHRS and CDR2 YFSETQ. The CDR3 spans 14 residues. The CDR3 sequence is CASSLGQGVETQYF. DNA of the CDR3: TGCGCCAGCAGCTTAGGACAGGGCGTGGAGACCCAGTACTTC.

This CDR3 reads CASSEELAGGEDTQYF. CDR3 nucleotide sequence: TGCGCCAGCAGTGAAGAACTAGCGGGAGGAGAAGATACGCAGTATTTT. This chain connects TRBV10-1 to TRBJ2-3; TRBD2 matches 12 bases. This CDR3 comprises 16 residues. V lost 3 bases and J lost 5; bases outside the gene matches: 6. The V gene's germline CDR1 is WNHNN and CDR2 SYGVQD (reference sequence).

This clone appeared a single time. The genes are TRBV18 and TRBJ1-5; D uncertain. Germline V gene sequence: CDR1 KGHSH, CDR2 LQKENI. Trimming took off 6 bases at V and 0 bases at J, with 12 bases between the two ends. The CDR3 spans 15 residues. The CDR3 loop reads CASSKTGYSNQPQHF. For the CDR3, the DNA is TGTGCCAGCTCGAAAACGGGGTATAGCAATCAGCCCCAGCATTTT.

This clone appeared once. This chain joins TRBV19 and TRBJ1-2, with D unresolved. Trimming stripped 6 bases from V and 8 bases from J, with 7 bases between. This CDR3 has 10 amino acids. Germline CDR1 LNHDA, CDR2 SQIVND (reference sequence). The CDR3 DNA reads TGTGCCAGTAGGGGAGGGGGCTACACCTTC. Encoded protein: CASRGGGYTF.